The clone carrying this T cell receptor beta chain was seen a few times. Its antigen remains unknown. The data derive from a study of early T cells in non-severe SARS-CoV-2 infection. Turning to the study itself: The authors sequenced bulk RNA from unsorted whole blood, leaving chains unpaired.

Tagging with unique molecular identifiers was applied to individual cDNA molecules. TCRdb reprocessed the 5' RACE reads with MiXCR, giving one entry per CDR3 protein. The sample carries tens of thousands of distinct CDR3 sequences, 9.4% recorded once. Trimming stripped 4 bases from V and 6 bases from J, with 3 bases between. CDR3 length: 11 residues. Looked up from germline, CDR1 is MRHNA and CDR2 is SNTAGT. General study results and limits: Private and CD4 specificities were missed by VDJdb matching, skewed to anti-spike CD8.

The specimen comprised whole blood, sampled at baseline. This sequence was found in an adult who was a healthcare worker with PCR-confirmed SARS-CoV-2 infection or an uninfected control (not recorded which). The V gene is TRBV6-4, the J gene TRBJ2-2; unclear D gene. The CDR3 sequence: CASSAAGELFF. The CDR3 region has the DNA TGTGCCAGCAGTGCGGCCGGGGAGCTGTTTTTT.